This T cell receptor beta chain was observed in a study of response to subunit inactivated influenza vaccine. This clonotype was seen a few times. TCRdb called the RT-PCR reads again in MiXCR, with one record for every CDR3 protein. The repertoire consists of roughly 500,000 distinct CDR3 sequences, with about 25% occurring once and the leading ten covering 1.9%. Germline assignment: CDR1 SGHVS and CDR2 FNYEAQ. J gave up 2 bases and V 6 bases, and 5 bases lay outside the gene matches. This CDR3 has 15 residues. The material sequenced was CD4+ T cells sorted from PBMCs, taken around 5 days after vaccination. This chain links TRBV7-6 with TRBJ2-3; TRBD2 aligns across 10 bases. This sequence was found in a man aged 50 or older who received an inactivated influenza vaccine. The CDR3 here is CASRPTSGVTDTQYF. The DNA of the CDR3 is TGTGCCAGCAGACCTACTAGCGGGGTCACAGATACGCAGTATTTT.